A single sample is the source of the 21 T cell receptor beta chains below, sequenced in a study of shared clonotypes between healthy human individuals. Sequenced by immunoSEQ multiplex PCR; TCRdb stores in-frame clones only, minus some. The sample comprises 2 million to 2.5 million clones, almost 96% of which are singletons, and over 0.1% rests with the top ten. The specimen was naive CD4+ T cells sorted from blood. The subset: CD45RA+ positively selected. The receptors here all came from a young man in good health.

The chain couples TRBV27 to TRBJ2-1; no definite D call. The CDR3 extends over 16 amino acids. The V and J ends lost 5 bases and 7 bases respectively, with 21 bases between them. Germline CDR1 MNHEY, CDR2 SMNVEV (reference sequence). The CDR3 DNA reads TGTGCCAGCAGTCCCCGTGGTCAGACACTCTCTAATGAGCAGTTCTTC. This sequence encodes CASSPRGQTLSNEQFF.

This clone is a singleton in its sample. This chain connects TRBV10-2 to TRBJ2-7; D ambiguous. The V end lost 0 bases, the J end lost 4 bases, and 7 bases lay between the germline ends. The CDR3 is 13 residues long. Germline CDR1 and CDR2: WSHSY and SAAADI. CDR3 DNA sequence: TGCGCCAGCAGTGAGTCGGTAATTTACGAGCAGTACTTC. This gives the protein CASSESVIYEQYF.

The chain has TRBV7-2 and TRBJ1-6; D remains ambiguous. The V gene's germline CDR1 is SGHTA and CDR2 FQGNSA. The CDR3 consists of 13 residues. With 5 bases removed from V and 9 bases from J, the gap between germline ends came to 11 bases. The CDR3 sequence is CASSLGLLSPLHF. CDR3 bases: TGTGCCAGCAGCCTAGGGTTACTTTCACCCCTCCACTTT.

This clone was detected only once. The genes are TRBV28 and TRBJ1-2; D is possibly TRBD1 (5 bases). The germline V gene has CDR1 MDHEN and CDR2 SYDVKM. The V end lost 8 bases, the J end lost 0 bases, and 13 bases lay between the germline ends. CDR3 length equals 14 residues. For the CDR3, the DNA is TGTGCCAGCCGACTCGAGGGGACTAACTATGGCTACACCTTC. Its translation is CASRLEGTNYGYTF.

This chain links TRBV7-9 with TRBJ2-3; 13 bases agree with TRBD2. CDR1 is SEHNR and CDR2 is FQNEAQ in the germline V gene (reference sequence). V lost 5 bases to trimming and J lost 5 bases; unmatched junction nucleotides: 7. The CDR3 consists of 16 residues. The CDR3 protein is CASSQLAGGPGDTQYF. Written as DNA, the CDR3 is TGTGCCAGCAGCCAACTAGCGGGAGGGCCGGGAGATACGCAGTATTTT.

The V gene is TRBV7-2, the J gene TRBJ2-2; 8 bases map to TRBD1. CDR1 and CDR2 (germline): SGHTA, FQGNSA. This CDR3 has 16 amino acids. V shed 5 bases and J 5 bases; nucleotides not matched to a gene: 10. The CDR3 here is CASSRTGGILTGELFF. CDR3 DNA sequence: TGTGCCAGCAGCCGAACAGGGGGAATACTTACCGGGGAGCTGTTTTTT.

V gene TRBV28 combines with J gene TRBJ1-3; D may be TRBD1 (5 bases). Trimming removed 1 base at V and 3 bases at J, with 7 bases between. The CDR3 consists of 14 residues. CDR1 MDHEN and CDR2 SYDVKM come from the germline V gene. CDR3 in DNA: TGTGCCAGCAGTTTATTAGGGGTTGGAAACACCATATATTTT. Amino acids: CASSLLGVGNTIYF.

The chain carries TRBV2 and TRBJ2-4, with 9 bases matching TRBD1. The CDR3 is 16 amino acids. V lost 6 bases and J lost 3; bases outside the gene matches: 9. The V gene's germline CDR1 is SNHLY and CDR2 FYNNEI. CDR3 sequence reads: CASSLRQGVGKNIQYF. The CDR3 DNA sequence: TGTGCCAGCAGCCTGAGACAGGGGGTGGGCAAAAACATTCAGTACTTC.

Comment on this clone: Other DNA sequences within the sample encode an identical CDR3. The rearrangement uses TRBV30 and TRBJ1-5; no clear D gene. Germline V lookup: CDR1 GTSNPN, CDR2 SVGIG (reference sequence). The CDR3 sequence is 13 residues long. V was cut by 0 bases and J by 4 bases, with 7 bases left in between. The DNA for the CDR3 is TGTGCCTGGAGTGTCGGAGCAAATCAGCCCCAGCATTTT. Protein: CAWSVGANQPQHF.

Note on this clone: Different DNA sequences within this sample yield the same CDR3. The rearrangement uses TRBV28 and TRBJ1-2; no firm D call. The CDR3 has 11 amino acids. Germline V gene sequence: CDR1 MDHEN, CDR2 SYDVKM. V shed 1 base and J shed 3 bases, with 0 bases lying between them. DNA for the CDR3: TGTGCCAGCAGTTTATACTATGGCTACACCTTC. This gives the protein CASSLYYGYTF.

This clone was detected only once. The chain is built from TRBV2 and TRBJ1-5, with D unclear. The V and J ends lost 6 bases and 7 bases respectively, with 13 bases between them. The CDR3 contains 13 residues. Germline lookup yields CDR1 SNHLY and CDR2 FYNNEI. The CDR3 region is CASRERKGQPQHF. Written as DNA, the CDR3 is TGTGCCAGCAGGGAGAGAAAGGGCCAGCCCCAGCATTTT.

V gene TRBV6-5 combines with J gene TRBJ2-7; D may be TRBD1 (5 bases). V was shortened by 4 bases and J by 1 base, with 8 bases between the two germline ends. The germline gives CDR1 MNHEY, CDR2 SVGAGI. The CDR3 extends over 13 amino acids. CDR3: CASSLGESYEQYF. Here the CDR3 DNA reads TGTGCCAGCAGTTTAGGGGAATCCTACGAGCAGTACTTC.

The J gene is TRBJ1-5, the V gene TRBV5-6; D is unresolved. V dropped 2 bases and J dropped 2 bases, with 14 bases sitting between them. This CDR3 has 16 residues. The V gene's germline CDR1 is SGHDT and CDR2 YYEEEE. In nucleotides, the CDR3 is TGTGCCAGCAGCTTACCAACCACAAGGGGCAATCAGCCCCAGCATTTT. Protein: CASSLPTTRGNQPQHF.

CDR3 nucleotides: TGTGCCAGCAGTGATAGAGGGAAGATTAATGAAAAACTGTTTTTT. It encodes CASSDRGKINEKLFF. This sequence joins TRBV25-1 and TRBJ1-4; D ambiguous. Looked up from germline, CDR1 is MGHDK and CDR2 is SYGVNS. V was clipped by 3 bases and J by 4 bases, with 12 bases between them. The length of the CDR3 is 15 residues.

CDR3 in DNA: TGTGCCATCAGTGGAGAGACCAGCACAGATACGCAGTATTTT. Its protein product is CAISGETSTDTQYF. This sequence joins TRBV10-3 and TRBJ2-3; D is uncertain. V lost 4 bases to trimming and J lost 0 bases, with 8 bases between them. Germline CDR1 reads ENHRY; CDR2 reads SYGVKD. This CDR3 region has 14 residues.

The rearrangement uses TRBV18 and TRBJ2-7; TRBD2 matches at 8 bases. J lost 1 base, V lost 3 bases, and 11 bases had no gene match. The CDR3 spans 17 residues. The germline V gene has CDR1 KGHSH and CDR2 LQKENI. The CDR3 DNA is TGTGCCAGCTCACCTCCTCGGGGGGGGCCAGGTTCCTACGAGCAGTACTTC. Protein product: CASSPPRGGPGSYEQYF.

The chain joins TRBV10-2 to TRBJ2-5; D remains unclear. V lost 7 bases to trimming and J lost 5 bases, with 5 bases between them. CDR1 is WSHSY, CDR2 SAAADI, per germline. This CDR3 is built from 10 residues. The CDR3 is CASMRETQYF. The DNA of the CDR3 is TGCGCCAGCATGCGGGAGACCCAGTACTTC.

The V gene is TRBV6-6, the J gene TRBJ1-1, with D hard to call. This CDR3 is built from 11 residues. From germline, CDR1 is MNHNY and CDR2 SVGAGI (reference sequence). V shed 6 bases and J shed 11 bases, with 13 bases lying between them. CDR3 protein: CASSHEQLAFF. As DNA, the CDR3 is TGTGCCAGCAGCCATGAACAGCTGGCTTTCTTT.

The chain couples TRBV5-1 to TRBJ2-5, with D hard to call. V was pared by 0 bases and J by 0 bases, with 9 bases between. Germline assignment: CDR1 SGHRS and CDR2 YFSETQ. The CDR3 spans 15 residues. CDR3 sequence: CASSLAVNNQETQYF. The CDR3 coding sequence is TGCGCCAGCAGCTTGGCCGTGAACAACCAAGAGACCCAGTACTTC.

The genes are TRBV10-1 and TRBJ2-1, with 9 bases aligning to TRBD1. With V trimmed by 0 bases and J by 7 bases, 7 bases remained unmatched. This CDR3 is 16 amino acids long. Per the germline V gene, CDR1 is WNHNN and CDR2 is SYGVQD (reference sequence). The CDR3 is CASSESGQGGQNEQFF. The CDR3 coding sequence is TGCGCCAGCAGTGAGTCGGGACAGGGTGGTCAAAATGAGCAGTTCTTC.

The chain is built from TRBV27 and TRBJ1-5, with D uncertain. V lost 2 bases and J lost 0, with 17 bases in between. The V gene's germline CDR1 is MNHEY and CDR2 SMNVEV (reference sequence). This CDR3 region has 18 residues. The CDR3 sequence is CASSLKGSNLYSNQPQHF. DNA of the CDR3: TGTGCCAGCAGTTTAAAGGGCAGCAACCTATATAGCAATCAGCCCCAGCATTTT.